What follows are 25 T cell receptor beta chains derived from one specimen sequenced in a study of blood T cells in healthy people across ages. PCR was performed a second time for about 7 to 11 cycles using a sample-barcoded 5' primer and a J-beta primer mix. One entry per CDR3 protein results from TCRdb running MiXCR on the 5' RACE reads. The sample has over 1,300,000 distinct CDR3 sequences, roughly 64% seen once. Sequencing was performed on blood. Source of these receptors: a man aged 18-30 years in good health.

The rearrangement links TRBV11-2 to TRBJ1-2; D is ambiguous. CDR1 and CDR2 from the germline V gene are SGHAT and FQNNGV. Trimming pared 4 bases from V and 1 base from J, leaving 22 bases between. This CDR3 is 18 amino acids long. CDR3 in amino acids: CASSSLWQLTTFNYGYTF. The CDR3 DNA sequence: TGTGCCAGCAGCTCTCTATGGCAATTAACAACTTTTAACTATGGCTACACCTTC.

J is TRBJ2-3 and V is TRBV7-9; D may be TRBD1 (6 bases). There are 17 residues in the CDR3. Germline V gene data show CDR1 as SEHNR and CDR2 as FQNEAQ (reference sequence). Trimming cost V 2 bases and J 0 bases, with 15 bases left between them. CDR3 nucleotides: TGTGCCAGCAGCTTAACGAGGACAGACGCAAGCACAGATACGCAGTATTTT. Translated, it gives CASSLTRTDASTDTQYF.

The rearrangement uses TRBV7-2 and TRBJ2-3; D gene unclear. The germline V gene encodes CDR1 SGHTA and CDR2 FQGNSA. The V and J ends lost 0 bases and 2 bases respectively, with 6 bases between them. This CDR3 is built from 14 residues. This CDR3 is CASSLATATDTQYF. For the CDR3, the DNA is TGTGCCAGCAGCTTAGCAACAGCCACAGATACGCAGTATTTT. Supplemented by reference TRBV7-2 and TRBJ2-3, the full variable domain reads GAGVSQSPSNKVTEKGKDVELRCDPISGHTALYWYRQSLGQGLEFLIYFQGNSAPDKSGLPSDRFSAERTGGSVSTLTIQRTQQEDSAVYLCASSLATATDTQYFGPGTRLTVL.

The CDR3 region has the DNA TGCGCCAGCAGCCAATTTCATCCAGGAGACGAGCAGTACTTC. Translating it yields CASSQFHPGDEQYF. V and J are TRBV4-1 and TRBJ2-5; D ambiguous. The end of the DNA is better explained by TRBJ2-7, so the J call may be wrong. Germline V CDR1 and CDR2: MGHRA, YSYEKL. This CDR3 is 14 amino acids long.

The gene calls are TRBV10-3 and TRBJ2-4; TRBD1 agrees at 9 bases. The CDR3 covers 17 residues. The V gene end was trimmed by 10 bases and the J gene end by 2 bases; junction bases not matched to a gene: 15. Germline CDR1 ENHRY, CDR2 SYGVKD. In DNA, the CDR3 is TGTGCCACCCAGGGACAGGGATTTTTCCTAACCAAAAACATTCAGTACTTC. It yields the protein CATQGQGFFLTKNIQYF.

The CDR3 DNA reads TGTGCCAGCAGCCCAGGGGGATCACAGGGATCTCAGTTCTTC. Amino acid sequence: CASSPGGSQGSQFF. The chain couples TRBV6-2 or TRBV6-3 to TRBJ2-1, with 7 bases matching TRBD1. Germline CDR1 MNHEY, CDR2 SVGEGT. Trimming took 6 bases from V and 13 from J; bases not matched to a gene: 15. The CDR3 has 14 amino acids.

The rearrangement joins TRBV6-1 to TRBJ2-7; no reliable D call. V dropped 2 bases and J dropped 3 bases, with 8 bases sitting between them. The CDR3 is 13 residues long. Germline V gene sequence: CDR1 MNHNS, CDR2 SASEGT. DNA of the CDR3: TGTGCCAGCAGTGAATTTGAGAACTACGAGCAGTACTTC. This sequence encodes CASSEFENYEQYF.

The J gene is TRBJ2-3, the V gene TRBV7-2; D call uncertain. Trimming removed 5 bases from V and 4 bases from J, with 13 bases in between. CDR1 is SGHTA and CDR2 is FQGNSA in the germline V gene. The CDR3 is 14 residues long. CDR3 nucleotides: TGTGCCAGCAGCACGGGCAACAAGGCAGATACGCAGTATTTT. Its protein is CASSTGNKADTQYF.

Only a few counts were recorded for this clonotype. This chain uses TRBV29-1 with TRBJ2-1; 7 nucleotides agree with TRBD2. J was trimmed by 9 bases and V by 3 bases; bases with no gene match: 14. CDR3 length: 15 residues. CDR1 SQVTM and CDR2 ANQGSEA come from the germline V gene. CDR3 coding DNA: TGCAGCGTTGATGGGTTTAGGGAGGGCAGCAGTGAGCAGTTCTTC. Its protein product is CSVDGFREGSSEQFF.

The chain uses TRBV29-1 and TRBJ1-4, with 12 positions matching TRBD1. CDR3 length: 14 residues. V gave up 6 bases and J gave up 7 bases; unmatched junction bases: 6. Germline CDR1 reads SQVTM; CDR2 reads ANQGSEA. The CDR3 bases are TGCAGCGTGGGGACAGGGGGCTTACTTGAAAAACTGTTTTTT. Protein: CSVGTGGLLEKLFF.

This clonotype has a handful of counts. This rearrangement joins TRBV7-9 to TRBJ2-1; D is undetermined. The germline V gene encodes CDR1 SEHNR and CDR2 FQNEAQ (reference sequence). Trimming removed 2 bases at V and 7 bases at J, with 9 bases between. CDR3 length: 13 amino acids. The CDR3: CASSLQNRNEQFF. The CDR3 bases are TGTGCCAGCAGCTTACAGAATAGGAATGAGCAGTTCTTC.

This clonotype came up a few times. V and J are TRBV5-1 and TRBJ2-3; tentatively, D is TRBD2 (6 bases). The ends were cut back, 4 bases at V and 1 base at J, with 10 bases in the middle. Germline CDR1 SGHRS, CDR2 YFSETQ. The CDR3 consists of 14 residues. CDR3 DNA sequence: TGCGCCAGCAGCCCCCGGGAGCGCACAGATACGCAGTATTTT. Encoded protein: CASSPRERTDTQYF.

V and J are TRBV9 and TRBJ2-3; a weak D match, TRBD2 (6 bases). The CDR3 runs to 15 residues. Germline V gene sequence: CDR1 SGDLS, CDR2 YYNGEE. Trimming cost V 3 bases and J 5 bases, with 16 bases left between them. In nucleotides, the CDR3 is TGTGCCAGCAGCGCCCTCGGATCCGGGGGAGATACGCAGTATTTT. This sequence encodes CASSALGSGGDTQYF.

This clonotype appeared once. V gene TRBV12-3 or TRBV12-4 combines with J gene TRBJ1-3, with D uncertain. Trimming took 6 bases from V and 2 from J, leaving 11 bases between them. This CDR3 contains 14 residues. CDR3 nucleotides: TGTGCCAGCAGGTCGGAAAAGGCTGGAAACACCATATATTTT. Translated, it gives CASRSEKAGNTIYF.

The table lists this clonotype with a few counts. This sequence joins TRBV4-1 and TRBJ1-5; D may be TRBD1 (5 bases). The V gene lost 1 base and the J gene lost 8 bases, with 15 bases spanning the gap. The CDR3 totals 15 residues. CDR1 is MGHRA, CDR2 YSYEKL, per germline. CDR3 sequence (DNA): TGCGCCAGCAGCCAAGGGGGGGATCTCTGGGAGCCCCAGCATTTT. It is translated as CASSQGGDLWEPQHF.

This CDR3 is CASSQEGGLSYGYTF. The CDR3, as DNA: TGCGCCAGCAGCCAAGAGGGGGGCTTAAGCTATGGCTACACCTTC. The J gene is TRBJ1-2, the V gene TRBV4-1, with D possibly matching TRBD1 (6 bases). CDR3 length: 15 residues. From germline, CDR1 is MGHRA and CDR2 YSYEKL. Between the trimmed V and J ends, which lost 0 bases and 4 bases, there was a span of 12 bases.

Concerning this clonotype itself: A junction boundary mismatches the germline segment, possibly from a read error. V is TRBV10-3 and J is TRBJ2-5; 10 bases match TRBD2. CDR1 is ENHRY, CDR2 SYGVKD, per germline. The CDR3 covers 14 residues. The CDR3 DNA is TGTACCATCAGTCCTACTAGCGGGGAGGAGACCCAGTACTTC. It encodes CTISPTSGEETQYF.

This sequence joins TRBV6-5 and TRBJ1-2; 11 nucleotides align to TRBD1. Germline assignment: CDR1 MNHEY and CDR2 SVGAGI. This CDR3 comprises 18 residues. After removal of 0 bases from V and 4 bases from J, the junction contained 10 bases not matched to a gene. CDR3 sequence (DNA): TGTGCCAGCAGTTACTCGAGGACAGGGGGCACAATCCGCTATGGCTACACCTTC. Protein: CASSYSRTGGTIRYGYTF.

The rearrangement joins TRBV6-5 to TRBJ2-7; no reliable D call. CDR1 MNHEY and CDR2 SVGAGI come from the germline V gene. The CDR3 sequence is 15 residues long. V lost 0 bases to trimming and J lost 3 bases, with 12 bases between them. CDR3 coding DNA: TGTGCCAGCAGTTACTCGGCGACCAATCGCTACGAGCAGTACTTC. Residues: CASSYSATNRYEQYF.

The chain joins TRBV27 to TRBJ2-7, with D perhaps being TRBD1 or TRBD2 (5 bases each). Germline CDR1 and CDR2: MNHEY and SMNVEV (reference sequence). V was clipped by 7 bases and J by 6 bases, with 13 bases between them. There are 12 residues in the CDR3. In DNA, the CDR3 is TGTGCCAGCATGGGGGTAGGGCTCGAGCAGTACTTC. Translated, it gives CASMGVGLEQYF.

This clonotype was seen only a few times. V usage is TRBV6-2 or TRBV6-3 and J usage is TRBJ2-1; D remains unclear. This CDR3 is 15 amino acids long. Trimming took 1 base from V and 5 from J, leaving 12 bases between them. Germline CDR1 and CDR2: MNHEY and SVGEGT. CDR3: CASSYLSMGNNEQFF. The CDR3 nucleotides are TGTGCCAGCAGTTACTTATCTATGGGAAACAATGAGCAGTTCTTC.

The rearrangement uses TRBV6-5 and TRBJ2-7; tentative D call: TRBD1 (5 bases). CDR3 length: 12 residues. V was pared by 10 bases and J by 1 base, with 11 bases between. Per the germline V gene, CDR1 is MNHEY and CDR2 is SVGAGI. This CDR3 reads CATHDSSYEQYF. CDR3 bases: TGTGCCACCCACGACAGTTCCTACGAGCAGTACTTC.

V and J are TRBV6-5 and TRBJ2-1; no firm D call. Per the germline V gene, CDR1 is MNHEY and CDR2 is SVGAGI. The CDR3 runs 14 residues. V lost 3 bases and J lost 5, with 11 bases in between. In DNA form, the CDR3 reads TGTGCCAGCAGTTATGGCCAGGTAGACAATGAGCAGTTCTTC. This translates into CASSYGQVDNEQFF.

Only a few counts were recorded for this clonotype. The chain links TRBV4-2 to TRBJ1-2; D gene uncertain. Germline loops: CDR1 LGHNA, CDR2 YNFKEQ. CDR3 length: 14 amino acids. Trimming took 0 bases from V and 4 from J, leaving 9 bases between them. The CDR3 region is CASSQDLTRYGYTF. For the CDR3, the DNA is TGTGCCAGCAGCCAAGACCTTACCCGCTATGGCTACACCTTC.

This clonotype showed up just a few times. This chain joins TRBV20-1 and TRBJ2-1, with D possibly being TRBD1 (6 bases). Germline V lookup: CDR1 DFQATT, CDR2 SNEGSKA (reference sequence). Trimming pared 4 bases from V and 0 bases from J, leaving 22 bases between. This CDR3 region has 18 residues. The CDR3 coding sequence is TGCAGTGCTACGGAGTTATCTCGGGACACCAGCTCCTACAATGAGCAGTTCTTC. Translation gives CSATELSRDTSSYNEQFF.